This is a list of T cell receptor beta chains from one sample in a study of immune evolution from preneoplasia to lung adenocarcinoma. Sequenced by immunoSEQ multiplex PCR; TCRdb stores in-frame clones only, minus some. The sample has around 41,000 clones, roughly 80% seen once. Material for sequencing was FFPE invasive lung adenocarcinoma tissue. Receptors originate from a person in their sixties with lung adenocarcinoma. Each CDR3 is given with its conserved first and last residue. Fields, in order: V gene, J gene, clone size, D gene, CDR3 DNA, CDR3 protein. A D gene is named only where the DNA matches it firmly. The size field is filled for only some rows; it gives once, few, many or a size class.

TRBV9	TRBJ2-3	NA	NA	TGTGCCAGCAGCGTGGGGCAAAGCACAGATACGCAGTATTTT	CASSVGQSTDTQYF
TRBV30	TRBJ1-4	NA	TRBD1	TGTGCCTGGAGTGTAGGGGGCGGGCCCGCGGAACTGTTTTTT	CAWSVGGGPAELFF
TRBV9	TRBJ2-1	NA	TRBD2	TGTGCCAGCAGCGTACGGGGGGTCATCGACAATGAGCAGTTCTTC	CASSVRGVIDNEQFF
TRBV5-1	TRBJ2-5	few	NA	TGCGCCAGCAGCTTCGGGACCACATCCCAAGAGACCCAGTACTTC	CASSFGTTSQETQYF
TRBV2	TRBJ1-4	NA	TRBD1	TGTGCCAGCAGTGGGACAGGGGTAGGTCGGAGACTGTTTTTT	CASSGTGVGRRLFF
TRBV29-1	TRBJ1-1	NA	NA	TGCAGCTCCCGGGACGGAAAAACGGCCACTGAAGCTTTCTTT	CSSRDGKTATEAFF
TRBV5-1	TRBJ2-1	NA	NA	TGCGCCAGCAGTTTTTTACAGGGCCCCGACTGGGGGGATGAGCAGTTCTTC	CASSFLQGPDWGDEQFF
TRBV7-3	TRBJ2-2	medium-sized	NA	TGTGCCAGCAGGATCCGCCGGGACACCGGGGAGCTGTTTTTT	CASRIRRDTGELFF
TRBV5-1	TRBJ2-1	NA	TRBD2	TGCGCCAGCAGCTTGGTAGCGGGAGTCAATGAGCAGTTCTTC	CASSLVAGVNEQFF
TRBV2	TRBJ2-1	NA	NA	TGTGCCAGCAGTGTGGACGGGAGCGTAGAGCAGTTCTTC	CASSVDGSVEQFF
TRBV12-2	TRBJ2-5	NA	NA	TGTGCAAGTCGCTTAGGAACTAGCGGGAAAGAGACCCAGTACTTC	CASRLGTSGKETQYF
TRBV14	TRBJ2-1	NA	TRBD1	TGTGCCAGCAGCCTCAGACAGGGGGCTAGGTACAATGAGCAGTTCTTC	CASSLRQGARYNEQFF
TRBV2	TRBJ2-7	once	NA	TGTGCCAGCACCGGGGGACTGATCTACGAGCAGTACTTC	CASTGGLIYEQYF
TRBV6-5	TRBJ1-5	NA	NA	TGTGCCAGCAGTCGGGCTGGGAATCAGCCCCAGCATTTT	CASSRAGNQPQHF
TRBV5-6	TRBJ2-3	NA	TRBD2	TGTGCCAGCAGCAATCTTCGGGGCGGGAGGGCCAAAGATACGCAGTATTTT	CASSNLRGGRAKDTQYF
TRBV6-1	TRBJ2-3	once	TRBD2	TGTGCCAGCAGCATAGCGGGAGTGGGGTTAGATACGCAGTATTTT	CASSIAGVGLDTQYF
TRBV6-1	TRBJ2-1	NA	NA	TGTGCCAGCAGGGCCTCTAGCTCCTACAATGAGCAGTTCTTC	CASRASSSYNEQFF
TRBV18	TRBJ1-3	NA	NA	TGTGCCAGCTCAGCCGACCGAAGCTCTGGAAACACCATATATTTT	CASSADRSSGNTIYF
TRBV6-6	TRBJ2-7	NA	TRBD1	TGTGCCAGCAGTCTCGGGACAGGGATCACCGAGCAGTACTTC	CASSLGTGITEQYF
TRBV5-6	TRBJ2-2	NA	TRBD2	TGTGCCAGCAGCTTGGTGGCTAGCGGAATTATAAACACCGGGGAGCTGTTTTTT	CASSLVASGIINTGELFF
TRBV2	TRBJ1-1	NA	NA	TGTGCCACCTTCCGGGATTTTAACACTGAAGCTTTCTTT	CATFRDFNTEAFF
TRBV7-9	TRBJ2-1	NA	NA	TGTGCCAGCAGCTTAGTAGGAAGCTCCTACAATGAGCAGTTCTTC	CASSLVGSSYNEQFF
TRBV11-3	TRBJ1-2	NA	TRBD1	TGTGCCAGCAGCTCGACAGGGTATGGCTACACCTTC	CASSSTGYGYTF
TRBV5-1	TRBJ2-3	NA	NA	TGCGCCAGCAGCTCCCCTGGGGCAGATACGCAGTATTTT	CASSSPGADTQYF
TRBV6-5	TRBJ2-3	NA	NA	TGTGCCAGCAGTTATTTAGCGGCAACCACAGATACGCAGTATTTT	CASSYLAATTDTQYF
TRBV7-6	TRBJ2-1	NA	TRBD2	TGTGCCAGCAGCCCATCTGGGGGGGTATTTTACAATGAGCAGTTCTTC	CASSPSGGVFYNEQFF
TRBV9	TRBJ2-3	NA	TRBD2	TGTGCCAGCAGCGTAGGGTCCCTAGCGGGAGGATACACAGATACGCAGTATTTT	CASSVGSLAGGYTDTQYF
TRBV20-1	TRBJ1-2	NA	NA	TGCAGTGCTAACAGGGTCTATGGCTACACCTTC	CSANRVYGYTF
TRBV5-1	TRBJ2-7	once	TRBD2	TGCGCCAGCAGCGATCCTAGCGGGAGTGTCTACGAGCAGTACTTC	CASSDPSGSVYEQYF
TRBV7-2	TRBJ1-3	few	TRBD1	TGTGCCAGCAGCTGGGGGACAGGGAGGGAGGTGTATTTT	CASSWGTGREVYF
TRBV12-5	TRBJ2-2	NA	NA	TGTGCTAGTTCTCGTAAGACGAACACCGGGGAGCTGTTTTTT	CASSRKTNTGELFF
TRBV7-3	TRBJ2-2	NA	NA	TGTGCCAGCAGCTGGGAGAACACCGGGGAGCTGTTTTTT	CASSWENTGELFF
TRBV4-2	TRBJ1-1	few	NA	TGTGCCAGCAGCCAAGATTATGGCCGCACTGAAGCTTTCTTT	CASSQDYGRTEAFF
TRBV21-1	TRBJ2-2	NA	NA	TGTGCCAGCAGCCACCGGGACTGGCCCGGGGAGCTGTTTTTT	CASSHRDWPGELFF
TRBV10-2	TRBJ1-1	NA	NA	TGCGCCAGCAGTGGGCAGGAGAACACTGAAGCTTTCTTT	CASSGQENTEAFF
TRBV19	TRBJ2-3	NA	TRBD1	TGTGCCAGTAGACCGGGACAGGGGTACGGTGGGCTCGGCACAGATACGCAGTATTTT	CASRPGQGYGGLGTDTQYF
TRBV7-9	TRBJ2-2	few	TRBD1	TGTGCCAGCAGACCGGGACAGGCGGGCACCGGGGAGCTGTTTTTT	CASRPGQAGTGELFF
TRBV7-9	TRBJ1-3	NA	TRBD1	TGTGCCAGCAGCGGAAACAGGGGAATTGGAAACACCATATATTTT	CASSGNRGIGNTIYF
TRBV28	TRBJ2-5	NA	NA	TGTGCCAGCAGCTCCATCTCGGCAGGGGAAGAGACCCAGTACTTC	CASSSISAGEETQYF
TRBV5-1	TRBJ2-7	NA	TRBD2	TGCGCCAGCAGCTTCAGCGGGGGCTTGGTTGAGCAGTACTTC	CASSFSGGLVEQYF
TRBV2	TRBJ1-3	NA	TRBD1	TGTGCCAGCAGCCACGACAGGGATCCTGGAAACACCATATATTTT	CASSHDRDPGNTIYF